The entry below describes one T cell receptor (beta chain). Its antigen is not yet known. Per-nucleotide qualities are absent, and no much larger clonotype sits a single base away. Other DNA sequences from this sample encode an identical CDR3 as well. The source of the sample is a study of blood T cell repertoires in COVID-19 (TCRdb year 2020). Study-level background: The collaborator samples originated in the United States, Italy and Spain and spanned the acute and convalescent phases of COVID-19. The prospective study material was composed of cDNA or gDNA derived from T cells, B-cell-depleted T cells, or PBMCs. The dataset comprised deeply sampled blood TCRbeta repertoires from subjects exposed to, actively infected with, or recovered from COVID-19. The repertoires were released in a freely available public database meant as a resource for research on the immune response to SARS-CoV-2. The samples were drawn from the first 160 participants of the ongoing ImmuneRACE study and from 1,254 subjects provided by 6 global collaborators. A de-identified subject ID, COVID-19 status, age in years and sex were almost always included in the sample metadata. Where HLA class I and class II types were available, the types were taken from metadata supplied by the sample provider, not from assay-based typing. General study outcomes and caveats: Clinical and demographic metadata were provided uncurated, with the amount varying by source and participant.

The collaborating institutions used their own protocols to collect whole blood in K2EDTA tubes. For TCRbeta analysis, collaborators shipped samples in one of three forms: frozen whole blood, isolated PBMCs, or DNA extracted from either of those sample types. CDR1 and CDR2, looked up from the germline V gene (reference sequence), are GTSNPN and SVGIG. Including cysteine and phenylalanine, the CDR3 has 13 amino acids. The DNA shown is the 39-base CDR3, in frame from base 1. For this chain, trimming is 5 bases at the V end and 2 bases at the J end, and the number of junction bases without a gene match is 2. TCRbeta CDR3 regions were amplified from genomic DNA by means of the immunoSEQ Assay, a bias-controlled multiplex PCR. The authors' pipeline ran thus. The number of nucleated cells in each sample was estimated by amplification of reference gene primers within the assay. To quantify the absolute abundance of each unique TCRbeta CDR3 rearrangement, sequence reads were collapsed and filtered. For each sample, productive Simpson clonality was calculated as the square root of Simpson's diversity index across productive rearrangements. TCRdb limited this immuneACCESS table to in-frame rearrangements with V and J called. A share of clones is missing; checked studies link under half to unresolved V genes, and the rest is unexplained. The V and J calls and the clone size are those of that table, but D and trimming were determined from the DNA. The sample profile shows about 180,000 clones; 84% of them were found once. The ten largest clones represent approximately 7.3% of the sample.

The sequenced sample consisted of peripheral blood. This chain is built from TRBV30 and TRBJ1-5, with 8 junctional bases fitting TRBD1. This clonotype was sampled from a human donor in a cohort sampled during active COVID-19. CDR3 reads: CAWETGGNQPQHF. In nucleotide form, the sequence is TGTGCCTGGGAGACAGGGGGCAATCAGCCCCAGCATTTT. The entire variable domain, with the stretches around the CDR3 drawn from the reference TRBV30 and TRBJ1-5 proteins, is SQTIHQWPATLVQPVGSPLSLECTVEGTSNPNLYWYRQAAGRGLQLLFYSVGIGQISSEVPQNLSASRPQDRQFILSSKKLLLSDSGFYLCAWETGGNQPQHFGDGTRLSIL.